This T cell receptor beta chain came from a study of OX40 agonist ivuxolimab in advanced cancers. Looking at the study overall: The study gave patients intravenous ivuxolimab at 0.01 to 10 mg/kg every 2 weeks. Prior therapy, whether anti-PD-1, anti-PD-L1 or anti-CTLA-4, was allowed, and roughly 40% had some.

Assay: immunoSEQ multiplex PCR; the TCRdb copy retains only in-frame clones and omits some. Seen here are tens of thousands of clones, roughly 80% observed once, and the top ten hold approximately 8%. The germline gives CDR1 LNHDA, CDR2 SQIVND (reference sequence). The trim removed 3 bases at V and 0 bases at J, leaving 3 bases unmatched. There are 15 residues in the CDR3. The sample consisted of CD4+ or CD8+ T cells sorted from blood, taken in a trial of the OX40 agonist ivuxolimab. The chain is built from TRBV19 and TRBJ2-3; 7 nucleotides agree with TRBD2. This TCR was sampled from an adult with an advanced solid tumor such as melanoma, head and neck, liver or kidney cancer. The CDR3 DNA is TGTGCCAGTAGTATGCTAGCGGTGAGCACAGATACGCAGTATTTT. Translating it yields CASSMLAVSTDTQYF.